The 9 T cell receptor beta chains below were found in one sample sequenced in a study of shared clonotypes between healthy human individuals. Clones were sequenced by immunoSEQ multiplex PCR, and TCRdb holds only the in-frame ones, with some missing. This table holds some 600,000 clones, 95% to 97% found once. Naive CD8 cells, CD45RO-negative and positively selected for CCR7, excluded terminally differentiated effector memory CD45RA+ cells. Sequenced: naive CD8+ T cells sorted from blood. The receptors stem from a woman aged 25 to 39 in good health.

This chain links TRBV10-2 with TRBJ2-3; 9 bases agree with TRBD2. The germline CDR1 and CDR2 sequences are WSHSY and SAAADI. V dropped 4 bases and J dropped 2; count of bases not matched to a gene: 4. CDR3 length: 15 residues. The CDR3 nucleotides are TGCGCCAGCAGTGGGGCTAGCGGGGTCACAGATACGCAGTATTTT. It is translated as CASSGASGVTDTQYF.

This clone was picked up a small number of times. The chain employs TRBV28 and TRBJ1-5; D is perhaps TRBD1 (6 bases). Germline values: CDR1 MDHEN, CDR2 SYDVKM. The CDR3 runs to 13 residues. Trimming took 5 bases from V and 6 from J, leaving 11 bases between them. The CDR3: CASSRGGFQPQHF. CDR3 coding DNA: TGTGCCAGCAGTCGAGGGGGGTTTCAGCCCCAGCATTTT.

The chain's CDR3 is CASSERLTGELFF. CDR3 DNA sequence: TGTGCCAGCAGCGAAAGGCTCACCGGGGAGCTGTTTTTT. This chain links TRBV9 with TRBJ2-2, with D unresolved. The CDR3 spans 13 residues. V gave up 3 bases and J gave up 4 bases, with 7 bases separating them. The germline V gene encodes CDR1 SGDLS and CDR2 YYNGEE.

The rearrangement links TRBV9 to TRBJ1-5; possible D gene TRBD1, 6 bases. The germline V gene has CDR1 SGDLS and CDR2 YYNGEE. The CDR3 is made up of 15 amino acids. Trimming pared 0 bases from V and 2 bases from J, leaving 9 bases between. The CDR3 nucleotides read TGTGCCAGCAGCGTAGAAGGGGGTCGCAATCAGCCCCAGCATTTT. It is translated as CASSVEGGRNQPQHF.

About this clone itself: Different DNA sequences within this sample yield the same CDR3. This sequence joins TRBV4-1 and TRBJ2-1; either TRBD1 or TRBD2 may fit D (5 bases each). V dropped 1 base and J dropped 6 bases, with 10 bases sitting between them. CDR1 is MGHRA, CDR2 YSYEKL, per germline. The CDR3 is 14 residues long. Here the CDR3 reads CASSQGDRGNEQFF. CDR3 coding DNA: TGCGCCAGCAGCCAAGGGGACCGGGGCAATGAGCAGTTCTTC.

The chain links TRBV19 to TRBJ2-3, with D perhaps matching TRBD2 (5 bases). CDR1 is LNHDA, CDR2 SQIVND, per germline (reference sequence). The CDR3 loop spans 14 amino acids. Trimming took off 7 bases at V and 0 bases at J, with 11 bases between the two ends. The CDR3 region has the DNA TGTGCCAGTATTGGGGAGTCTAGCACAGATACGCAGTATTTT. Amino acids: CASIGESSTDTQYF.

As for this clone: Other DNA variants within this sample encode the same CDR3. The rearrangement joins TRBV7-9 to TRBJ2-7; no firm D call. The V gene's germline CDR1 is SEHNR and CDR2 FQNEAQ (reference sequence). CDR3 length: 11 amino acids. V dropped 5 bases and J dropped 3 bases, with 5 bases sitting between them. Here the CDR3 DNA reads TGTGCCAGCAGCCCGGGCTACGAGCAGTACTTC. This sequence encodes CASSPGYEQYF.

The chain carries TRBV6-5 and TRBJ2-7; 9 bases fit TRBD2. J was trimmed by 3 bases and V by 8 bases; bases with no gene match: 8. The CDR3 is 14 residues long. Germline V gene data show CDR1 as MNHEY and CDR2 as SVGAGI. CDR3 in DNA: TGTGCCAGCGGGGGGACTAGCCGGAACTACGAGCAGTACTTC. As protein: CASGGTSRNYEQYF.

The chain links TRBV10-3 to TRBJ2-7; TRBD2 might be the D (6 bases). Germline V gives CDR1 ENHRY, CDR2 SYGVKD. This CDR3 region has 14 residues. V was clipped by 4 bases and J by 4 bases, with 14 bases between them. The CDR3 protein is CAISVPGSLYEQYF. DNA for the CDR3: TGTGCCATCAGTGTCCCCGGGAGTTTGTACGAGCAGTACTTC.